The sequence of this T cell receptor beta chain was determined in a study of shared clonotypes between healthy human individuals. Study-level information: Three CD4 naive, three CD4 memory, two CD8 naive and one CD8 memory plate were used per donor.

Only in-frame clones appear in the TCRdb table, and some are missing; sequencing was by immunoSEQ multiplex PCR. The repertoire includes 500,000 to 700,000 clones, 85% to 95% of them detected once, and approximately 0.11% sits in the top ten. Regarding this clone: The antigen is unknown.

Trimming shortened V by 5 bases and J by 11 bases, and 14 bases separated the two germline ends. The V gene's germline CDR1 is PRHDT and CDR2 FYEKMQ (reference sequence). The CDR3 runs to 12 residues. Naive CD8 cells lacked CD45RO, underwent positive selection for CCR7 and left out terminally differentiated effector memory CD45RA+ cells. The study's findings and limits: Estimated richness values were generally larger in naive subsets than in memory subsets. Non-shared clonotypes had lower generation probabilities than those shared by all four donors.

This TCR came from a young woman in good health. The V and J genes are TRBV13 and TRBJ2-3; the D gene could be TRBD1 or TRBD2 (5 bases each). Sequencing was performed on naive CD8+ T cells sorted from blood. The CDR3 protein is CASSPSGTQQYF. Here the CDR3 DNA reads TGTGCCAGCAGCCCATCCGGGACCCAGCAGTATTTT.